This TCR beta chain stems from a study of CD8 T cells in ankylosing spondylitis. One entry per CDR3 protein results from TCRdb running MiXCR on the 5' RACE reads. The sample includes roughly 180,000 distinct CDR3 sequences, over 10% of them seen just once. This CDR3 contains 12 residues. The germline gives CDR1 MNHEY, CDR2 SVGEGT. V was trimmed by 6 bases and J by 5 bases, leaving 8 bases between them. This clonotype was observed at least ten times. The sample comprised blood, either unsorted or a sorted T cell fraction (not recorded which). This TCR derives from a female donor with ankylosing spondylitis or in good health (not recorded which). This chain joins TRBV6-2 or TRBV6-3 and TRBJ1-5; no reliable D call. The CDR3 sequence: CASSHMDQPQHF. For the CDR3, the DNA is TGTGCCAGCAGCCACATGGATCAGCCCCAGCATTTT.